This TCR beta chain was sequenced for a study of T cell repertoires in aging, cancer and after chemotherapy. Study at large: Clear clonal overlap appeared across healthy donor samples taken over several months to years. About 9.1 million TCR reads were in the whole dataset.

Multiplex touch-down PCR with TRB-A/B primers amplified rearranged V-D-J TRB sequences. TCRdb ran MiXCR on the multiplex PCR reads and lists one entry per CDR3 protein. The sample includes 4,500 to 7,000 distinct CDR3 sequences, around two fifths seen only once; the top ten take roughly 50%. Broader study findings: Loss of evenness, beyond lost richness, contributed to age-related TCR diversity decline in cancer patients. These repertoire data do not allow conclusions about immunological memory after chemotherapy.

This CDR3 has 12 amino acids. The V end lost 8 bases, the J end lost 5 bases, and 13 bases lay between the germline ends. Germline CDR1 is SGHDT and CDR2 is YYEEEE. Amplification of TCR beta used genomic DNA extracted from peripheral blood. This clonotype occurred a few times. What it binds is not known. Sample: blood. The sequence was obtained from a human donor in good health. This chain links TRBV5-6 with TRBJ2-5; no clear D gene. The CDR3 DNA reads TGTGCCAGTTCGAGCGCGTGGGAGACCCAGTACTTC. Translation: CASSSAWETQYF.